This T cell receptor beta chain was observed in a study of CD8+ T cells in alopecia areata. Study-wide background: Dosing with tofacitinib proceeded for 6 to 18 months, followed by 6 months off drug.

Germline CDR1 is GTSNPN and CDR2 is SVGIG (reference sequence). After removal of 5 bases from V and 4 bases from J, the junction contained 12 bases not matched to a gene. The CDR3 extends over 16 amino acids. Overall study results and limits: Affected lesional scalp, above all in alopecia totalis/universalis, was more clonal than normal scalp. Scalp specimens additionally yield sequences from normal skin's resident alphabeta T cells.

The authors extracted RNA and reverse transcribed it into cDNA as the sequencing template. Sequencing was performed with immunoSEQ multiplex PCR; in TCRdb, only in-frame clones are kept and a portion is missing. The table has more than 200,000 clones, roughly two thirds seen once; the top ten hold 1.2%. The sample holds a few counts of this clone. Its antigen is not known. The sequence was obtained from a human donor with alopecia areata. The rearrangement joins TRBV30 to TRBJ2-1, with 9 bases lining up with TRBD1. The material sequenced was CD4+ T cells sorted from blood, taken at week 0. The CDR3 DNA reads TGTGCCTGGTCACGGTTGGGGACAGGGAGGTACAATGAGCAGTTCTTC. This translates into CAWSRLGTGRYNEQFF.